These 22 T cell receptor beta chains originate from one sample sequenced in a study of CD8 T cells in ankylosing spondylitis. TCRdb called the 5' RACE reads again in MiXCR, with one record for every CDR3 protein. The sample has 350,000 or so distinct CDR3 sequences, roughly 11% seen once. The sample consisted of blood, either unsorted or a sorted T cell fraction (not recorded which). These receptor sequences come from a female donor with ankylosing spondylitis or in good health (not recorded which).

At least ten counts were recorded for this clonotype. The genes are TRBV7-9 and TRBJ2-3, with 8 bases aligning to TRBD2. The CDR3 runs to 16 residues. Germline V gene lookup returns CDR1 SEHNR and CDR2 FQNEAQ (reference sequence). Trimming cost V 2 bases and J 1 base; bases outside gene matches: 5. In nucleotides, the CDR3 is TGTGCCAGCAGCTTACTGGTGGGACTAGGCACAGATACGCAGTATTTT. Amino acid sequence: CASSLLVGLGTDTQYF.

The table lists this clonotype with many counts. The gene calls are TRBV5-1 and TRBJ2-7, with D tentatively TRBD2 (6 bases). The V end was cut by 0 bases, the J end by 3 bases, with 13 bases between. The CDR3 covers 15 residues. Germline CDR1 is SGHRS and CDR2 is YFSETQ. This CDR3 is CASSLDGGTYYEQYF. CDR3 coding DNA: TGCGCCAGCAGCTTGGATGGGGGGACCTACTACGAGCAGTACTTC.

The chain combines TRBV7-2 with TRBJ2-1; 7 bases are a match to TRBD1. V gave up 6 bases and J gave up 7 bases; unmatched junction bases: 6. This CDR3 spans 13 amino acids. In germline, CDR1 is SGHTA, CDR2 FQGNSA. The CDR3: CASRRTGANEQFF. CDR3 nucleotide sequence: TGTGCCAGCAGGCGAACAGGGGCAAATGAGCAGTTCTTC. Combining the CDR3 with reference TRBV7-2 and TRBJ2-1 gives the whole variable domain GAGVSQSPSNKVTEKGKDVELRCDPISGHTALYWYRQSLGQGLEFLIYFQGNSAPDKSGLPSDRFSAERTGGSVSTLTIQRTQQEDSAVYLCASRRTGANEQFFGPGTRLTVL.

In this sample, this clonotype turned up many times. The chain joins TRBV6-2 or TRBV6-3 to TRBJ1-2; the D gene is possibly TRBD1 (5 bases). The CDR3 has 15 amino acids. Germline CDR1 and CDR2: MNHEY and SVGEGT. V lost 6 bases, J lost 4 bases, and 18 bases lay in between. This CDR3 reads CASSPAGTLGYGYTF. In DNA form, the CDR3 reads TGTGCCAGCAGCCCAGCAGGGACGTTAGGCTATGGCTACACCTTC.

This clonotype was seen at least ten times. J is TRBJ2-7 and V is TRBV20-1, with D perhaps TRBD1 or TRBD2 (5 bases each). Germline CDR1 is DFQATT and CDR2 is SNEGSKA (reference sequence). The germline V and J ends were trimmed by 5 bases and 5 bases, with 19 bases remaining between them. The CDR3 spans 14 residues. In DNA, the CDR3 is TGCAGTGCTGGGGACCGGGGCCTCCTGAACGAGCAGTACTTC. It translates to CSAGDRGLLNEQYF.

Here the CDR3 reads CASSFRRTSGSETQYF. CDR3 nucleotides: TGTGCCAGCAGTTTCCGGCGGACTAGCGGGAGTGAGACCCAGTACTTC. The chain is built from TRBV27 and TRBJ2-5; 13 nucleotides match TRBD2. V dropped 3 bases and J dropped 5; count of bases not matched to a gene: 6. CDR3 length: 16 amino acids. The V gene's germline CDR1 is MNHEY and CDR2 SMNVEV (reference sequence).

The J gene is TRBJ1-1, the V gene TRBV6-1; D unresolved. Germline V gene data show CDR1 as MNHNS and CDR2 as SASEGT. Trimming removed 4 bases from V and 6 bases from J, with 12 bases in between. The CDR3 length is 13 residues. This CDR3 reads CASSVRAPSEAFF. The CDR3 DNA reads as TGTGCCAGCAGTGTGCGAGCTCCTTCTGAAGCTTTCTTT.

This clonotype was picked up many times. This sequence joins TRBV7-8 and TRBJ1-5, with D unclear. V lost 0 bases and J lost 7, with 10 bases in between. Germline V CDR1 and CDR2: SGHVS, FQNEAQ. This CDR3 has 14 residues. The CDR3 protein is CASSLASHGQPQHF. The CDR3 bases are TGTGCCAGCAGCTTAGCGAGCCATGGGCAGCCCCAGCATTTT.

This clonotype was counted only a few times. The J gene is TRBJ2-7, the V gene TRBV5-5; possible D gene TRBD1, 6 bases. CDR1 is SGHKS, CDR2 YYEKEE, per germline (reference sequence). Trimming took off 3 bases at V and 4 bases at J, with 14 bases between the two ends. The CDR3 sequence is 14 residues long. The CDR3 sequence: CASSWDPGEYEQYF. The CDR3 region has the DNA TGTGCCAGCAGCTGGGATCCAGGGGAGTACGAGCAGTACTTC.

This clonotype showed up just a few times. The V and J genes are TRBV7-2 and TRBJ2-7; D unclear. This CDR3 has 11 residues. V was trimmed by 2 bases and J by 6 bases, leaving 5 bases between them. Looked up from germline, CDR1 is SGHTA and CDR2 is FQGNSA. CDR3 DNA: TGTGCCAGCAGCTTAAGCGCCGAGCAGTACTTC. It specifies CASSLSAEQYF.

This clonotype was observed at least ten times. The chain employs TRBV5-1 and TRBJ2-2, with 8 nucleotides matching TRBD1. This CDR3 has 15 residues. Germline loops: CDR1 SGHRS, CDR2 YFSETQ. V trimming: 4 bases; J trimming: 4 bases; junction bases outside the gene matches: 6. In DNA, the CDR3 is TGCGCCAGCAGCCTGCAGGGGGCGGCCACCGGGGAGCTGTTTTTT. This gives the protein CASSLQGAATGELFF.

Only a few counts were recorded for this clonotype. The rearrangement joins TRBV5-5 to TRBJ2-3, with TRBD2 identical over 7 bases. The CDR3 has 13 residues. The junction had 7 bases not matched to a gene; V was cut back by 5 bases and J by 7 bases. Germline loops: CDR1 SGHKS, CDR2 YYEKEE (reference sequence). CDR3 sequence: CASRGGDGYTQYF. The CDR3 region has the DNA TGTGCCAGCAGGGGGGGGGACGGATATACGCAGTATTTT. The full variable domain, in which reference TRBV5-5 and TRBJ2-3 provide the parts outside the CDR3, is DAGVTQSPTHLIKTRGQQVTLRCSPISGHKSVSWYQQVLGQGPQFIFQYYEKEERGRGNFPDRFSARQFPNYSSELNVNALLLGDSALYLCASRGGDGYTQYFGPGTRLTVL.

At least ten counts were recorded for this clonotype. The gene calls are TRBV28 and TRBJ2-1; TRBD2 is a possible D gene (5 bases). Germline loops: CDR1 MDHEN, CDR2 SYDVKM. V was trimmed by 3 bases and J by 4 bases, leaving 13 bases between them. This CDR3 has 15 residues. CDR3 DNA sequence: TGTGCCAGCAGTTTTAGAAGGAGCGGATACAATGAGCAGTTCTTC. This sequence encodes CASSFRRSGYNEQFF.

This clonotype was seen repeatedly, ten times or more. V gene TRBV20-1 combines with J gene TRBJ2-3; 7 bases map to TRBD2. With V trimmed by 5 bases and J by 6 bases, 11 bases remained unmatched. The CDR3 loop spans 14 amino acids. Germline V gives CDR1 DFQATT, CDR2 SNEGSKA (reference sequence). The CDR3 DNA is TGCAGTGCTGAGGCGGCGGGGGTGTGGGATACGCAGTATTTT. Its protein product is CSAEAAGVWDTQYF.

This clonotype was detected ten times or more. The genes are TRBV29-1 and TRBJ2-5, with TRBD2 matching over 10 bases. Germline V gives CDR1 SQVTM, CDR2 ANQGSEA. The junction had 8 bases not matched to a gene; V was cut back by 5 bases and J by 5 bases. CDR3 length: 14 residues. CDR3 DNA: TGCAGCGTTTCTAGCGGGAGATCGGGGGAGACCCAGTACTTC. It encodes CSVSSGRSGETQYF.

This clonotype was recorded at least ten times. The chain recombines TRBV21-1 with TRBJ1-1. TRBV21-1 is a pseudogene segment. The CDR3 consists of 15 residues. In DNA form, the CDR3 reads TGTGCCAGCAGCAAGATTCCACCAGGGCCGACTGAAGCTTTCTTT. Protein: CASSKIPPGPTEAFF.

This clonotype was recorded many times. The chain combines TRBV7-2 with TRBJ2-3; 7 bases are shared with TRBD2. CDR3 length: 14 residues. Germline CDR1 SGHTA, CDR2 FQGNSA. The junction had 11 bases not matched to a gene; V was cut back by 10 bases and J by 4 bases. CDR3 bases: TGTGCCACCAAGCGGGATCGATATGCAGATACGCAGTATTTT. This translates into CATKRDRYADTQYF.

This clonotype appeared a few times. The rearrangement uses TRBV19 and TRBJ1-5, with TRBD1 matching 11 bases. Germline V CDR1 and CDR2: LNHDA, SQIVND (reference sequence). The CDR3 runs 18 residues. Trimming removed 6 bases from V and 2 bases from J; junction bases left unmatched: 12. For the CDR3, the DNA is TGTGCCAGTAGCTACGGGACAGGGGGAATTGGGGGCAATCAGCCCCAGCATTTT. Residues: CASSYGTGGIGGNQPQHF.

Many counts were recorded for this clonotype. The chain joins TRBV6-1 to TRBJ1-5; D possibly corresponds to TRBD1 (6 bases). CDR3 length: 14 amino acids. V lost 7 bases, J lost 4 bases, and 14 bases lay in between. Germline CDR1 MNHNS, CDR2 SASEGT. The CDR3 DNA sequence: TGTGCCAGCACTACCACAGGGCCAAATCAGCCCCAGCATTTT. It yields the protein CASTTTGPNQPQHF.

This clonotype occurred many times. Here the CDR3 DNA reads TGTGCCAGCAGCCAAGATATAAGGGGAACGGAAGAGACCCAGTACTTC. Protein product: CASSQDIRGTEETQYF. This rearrangement joins TRBV4-2 to TRBJ2-5; maybe TRBD1 (5 bases). Germline loops: CDR1 LGHNA, CDR2 YNFKEQ. This CDR3 spans 16 amino acids. Trimming removed 0 bases at V and 3 bases at J, with 14 bases between.

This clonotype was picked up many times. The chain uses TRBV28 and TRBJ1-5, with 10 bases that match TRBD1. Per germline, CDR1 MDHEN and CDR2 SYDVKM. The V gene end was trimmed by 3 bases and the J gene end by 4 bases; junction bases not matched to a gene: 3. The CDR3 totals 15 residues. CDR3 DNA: TGTGCCAGCAGTTTGGGACAGGGGAAGAATCAGCCCCAGCATTTT. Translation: CASSLGQGKNQPQHF.

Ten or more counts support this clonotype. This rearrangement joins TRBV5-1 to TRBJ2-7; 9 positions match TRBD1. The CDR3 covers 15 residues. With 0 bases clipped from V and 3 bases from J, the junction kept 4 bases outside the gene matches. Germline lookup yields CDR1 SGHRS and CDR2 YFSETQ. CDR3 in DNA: TGCGCCAGCAGCTTGGGGACAGGGGCCCACTACGAGCAGTACTTC. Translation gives CASSLGTGAHYEQYF.